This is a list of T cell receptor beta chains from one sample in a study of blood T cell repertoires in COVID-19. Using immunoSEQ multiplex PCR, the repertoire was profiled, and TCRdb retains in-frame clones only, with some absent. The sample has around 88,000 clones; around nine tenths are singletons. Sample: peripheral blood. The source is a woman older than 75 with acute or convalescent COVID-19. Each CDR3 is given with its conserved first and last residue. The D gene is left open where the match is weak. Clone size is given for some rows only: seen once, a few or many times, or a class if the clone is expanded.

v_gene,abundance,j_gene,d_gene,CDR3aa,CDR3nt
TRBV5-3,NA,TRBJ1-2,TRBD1,CARSSKRRDRIYGYTF,TGTGCCAGAAGCTCGAAAAGACGGGACAGGATCTATGGCTACACCTTC
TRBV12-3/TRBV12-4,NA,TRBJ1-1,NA,CASSTGTVAFF,TGTGCCAGCAGCACAGGGACGGTTGCTTTCTTT
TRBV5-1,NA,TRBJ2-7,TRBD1,CASSTDRAYEQYF,TGCGCCAGCAGCACGGACAGGGCCTACGAGCAGTACTTC
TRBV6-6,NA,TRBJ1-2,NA,CASSYQGGYTF,TGTGCCAGCAGTTACCAGGGTGGCTACACCTTC
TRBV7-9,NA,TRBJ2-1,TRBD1,CASTAGTGSYNEQFF,TGTGCCAGCACCGCGGGGACAGGCTCCTACAATGAGCAGTTCTTC
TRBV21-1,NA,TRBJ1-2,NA,CASSLKGGPTGGGGYTF,TGTGCCAGCAGCTTGAAAGGTGGGCCCACAGGGGGGGGAGGCTACACCTTC
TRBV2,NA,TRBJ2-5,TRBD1,CASNRDRSQETQYF,TGTGCCAGCAACCGGGACAGGAGCCAAGAGACCCAGTACTTC
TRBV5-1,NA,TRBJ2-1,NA,CASSFQVSGNEQFF,TGCGCCAGCAGCTTTCAAGTCTCGGGAAATGAGCAGTTCTTC
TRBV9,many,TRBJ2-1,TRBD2,CASSLGTSGRSRNEQFF,TGTGCCAGCAGCCTCGGGACTAGCGGGAGATCAAGAAATGAGCAGTTCTTC
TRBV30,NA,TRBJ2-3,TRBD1,CAWSTGPSTDTQYF,TGTGCCTGGTCGACAGGGCCCAGCACAGATACGCAGTATTTT
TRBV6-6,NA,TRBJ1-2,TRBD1,CASSYATGVSRGYTF,TGTGCCAGCAGTTACGCTACAGGGGTTTCGCGCGGCTACACCTTC
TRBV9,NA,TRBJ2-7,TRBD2,CASSTRTSGRDEQYF,TGTGCCAGCAGCACCAGGACTAGCGGGAGGGACGAGCAGTACTTC
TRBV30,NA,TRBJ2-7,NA,CAWSGLRGLGEQYF,TGTGCCTGGAGTGGACTCAGGGGATTGGGCGAGCAGTACTTC
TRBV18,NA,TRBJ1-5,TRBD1,CASSADRGTSNQPQHF,TGTGCCAGCTCCGCGGACAGGGGTACTAGCAATCAGCCCCAGCATTTT
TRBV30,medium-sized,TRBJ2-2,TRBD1,CASPPRQGNTGELFF,TGTGCCTCCCCACCGAGACAGGGAAACACCGGGGAGCTGTTTTTT
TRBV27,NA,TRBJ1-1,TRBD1,CASSFRQGGRNTEAFF,TGTGCCAGCAGTTTCCGACAGGGAGGCCGGAACACTGAAGCTTTCTTT
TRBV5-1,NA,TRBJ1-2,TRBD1,CASSLGQGIPDYGYTF,TGCGCCAGCAGCCTCGGACAGGGAATCCCTGACTATGGCTACACCTTC
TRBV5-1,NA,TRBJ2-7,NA,CASSLASGKEAYEQYF,TGCGCCAGCAGCTTGGCCTCAGGGAAAGAGGCCTACGAGCAGTACTTC
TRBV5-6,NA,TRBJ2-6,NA,CASRDWAGALSWGANVLTF,TGTGCCAGCAGGGACTGGGCAGGGGCCCTCTCTTGGGGGGCCAACGTCCTGACTTTC
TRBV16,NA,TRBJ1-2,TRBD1,CASSRDRVAAGYTF,TGTGCCAGCAGCCGGGACAGGGTAGCGGCTGGCTACACCTTC
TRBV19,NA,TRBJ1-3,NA,CASSIGLISGNTIYF,TGTGCCAGTAGTATCGGACTGATCTCTGGAAACACCATATATTTT
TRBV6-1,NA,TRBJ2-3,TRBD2,CASSESGLAAGPDTQYF,TGTGCCAGCAGTGAATCGGGACTAGCGGCCGGTCCAGATACGCAGTATTTT
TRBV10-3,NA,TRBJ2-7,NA,CAISGPRDTTTYEQYF,TGTGCCATCAGTGGGCCCCGGGACACTACAACCTACGAGCAGTACTTC
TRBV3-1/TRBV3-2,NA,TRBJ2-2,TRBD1,CASSLGQGPGELFF,TGTGCCAGCAGCCTCGGACAGGGCCCCGGGGAGCTGTTTTTT
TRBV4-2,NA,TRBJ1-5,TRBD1,CASSPDRERQPQHF,TGTGCCAGCAGCCCGGACAGGGAACGGCAGCCCCAGCATTTT
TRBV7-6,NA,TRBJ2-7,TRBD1,CASSLVEGTGSSSAIYEQYF,TGTGCCAGCAGCTTAGTGGAGGGGACAGGGTCCTCGTCAGCCATCTACGAGCAGTACTTC
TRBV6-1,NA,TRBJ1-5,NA,CASSEPPQGTQHF,TGTGCCAGCAGTGAACCCCCGCAGGGGACCCAGCATTTT